The sequence of this T cell receptor beta chain was determined in a study of blood T cell repertoires in COVID-19. In the study overall: Sources were T cells, B-cell-depleted T cells, or PBMCs; the material itself was cDNA or gDNA.

During active infection, Seattle patients enrolled and were then monitored through disease. The trim removed 1 base at V and 0 bases at J, leaving 6 bases unmatched. The CDR3 sequence is 16 residues long. Germline V gene lookup returns CDR1 SEHNR and CDR2 FQNEAQ (reference sequence). Original analysis: Nucleated cell counts were estimated from reference gene primer amplification. Produced via immunoSEQ multiplex PCR; TCRdb's table is partial and in-frame only. The DNA was the basis for D and trimming; V, J and clone size are from that table. The sample has some 200,000 clones; approximately 91% are singletons.

The TCR comes from a man aged 50 to 59 with COVID-19, enrolled during active disease. Sequencing input: peripheral blood. The J gene is TRBJ2-7, the V gene TRBV7-9; 7 bases match TRBD2. The CDR3 sequence is CASSLGASGNSYEQYF. CDR3 nucleotide sequence: TGTGCCAGCAGCTTAGGTGCTAGCGGAAACTCCTACGAGCAGTACTTC. The full variable domain, its missing parts supplied by reference TRBV7-9 and TRBJ2-7, is DTGVSQNPRHKITKRGQNVTFRCDPISEHNRLYWYRQTLGQGPEFLTYFQNEAQLEKSRLLSDRFSAERPKGSFSTLEIQRTEQGDSAMYLCASSLGASGNSYEQYFGPGTRLTVT.